Below, 14 T cell receptor beta chains from the same sample are listed, as sequenced in a study of patients and donors after allogeneic stem cell transplantation. TCRdb reprocessed the RT-PCR reads with MiXCR, giving one entry per CDR3 protein. The table includes tens of thousands of distinct CDR3 sequences, 40% to 60% detected once. Sequencing used blood, either unsorted or a sorted T cell fraction (not recorded which). The receptors were gathered from a human donor who was either an allogeneic HSCT recipient or a stem cell or donor lymphocyte infusion donor (not recorded which). It is not recorded whose cells these are; they may come from a transplant donor.

CDR3 region: CASSFEWGNTEAFF. The CDR3 coding sequence is TGTGCCAGCAGTTTCGAGTGGGGGAACACTGAAGCTTTCTTT. V is TRBV12-3 or TRBV12-4 and J is TRBJ1-1; D not resolved. Trimming removed 3 bases at V and 1 base at J, with 9 bases between. The CDR3 runs 14 residues.

This clonotype was recorded many times. This chain links TRBV6-2 or TRBV6-3 with TRBJ2-1, with D uncertain. The CDR3 length is 14 residues. The germline V gene has CDR1 MNHEY and CDR2 SVGEGT. V was trimmed by 2 bases and J by 6 bases, leaving 11 bases between them. Here the CDR3 DNA reads TGTGCCAGCAGTTACGTTGGTGACCCCAATGAGCAGTTCTTC. The encoded protein is CASSYVGDPNEQFF.

This clonotype was found a few times. V is TRBV20-1 and J is TRBJ1-6; D call uncertain. Germline values: CDR1 DFQATT, CDR2 SNEGSKA (reference sequence). V lost 0 bases and J lost 10, with 19 bases in between. This CDR3 region has 16 residues. The CDR3 region is CSARDRTLSQESPLHF. The CDR3 DNA reads as TGCAGTGCTAGAGATCGTACGCTTTCCCAGGAGTCACCCCTCCACTTT.

This chain links TRBV27 with TRBJ1-1, with D maybe TRBD1 (6 bases). The CDR3 covers 15 residues. The germline V gene encodes CDR1 MNHEY and CDR2 SMNVEV (reference sequence). The V end was cut by 3 bases, the J end by 0 bases, with 11 bases between. The CDR3 loop is CASSFNRDMNTEAFF. In nucleotides, the CDR3 is TGTGCCAGCAGTTTCAACAGGGACATGAACACTGAAGCTTTCTTT.

The chain is built from TRBV6-5 and TRBJ1-2; D may be TRBD1 (5 bases). CDR1 is MNHEY, CDR2 SVGAGI, per germline. This CDR3 contains 14 residues. V lost 3 bases and J 2 bases, leaving 10 bases between the germline ends. CDR3 sequence reads: CASSYDSSNYGYTF. As DNA, the CDR3 is TGTGCCAGCAGTTATGACAGTTCCAACTATGGCTACACCTTC.

This clonotype was detected only a few times. V and J are TRBV7-2 and TRBJ2-2; the D is unclear. The V gene lost 5 bases and the J gene lost 2 bases, with 9 bases spanning the gap. CDR3 length: 14 amino acids. Looked up from germline, CDR1 is SGHTA and CDR2 is FQGNSA. CDR3 nucleotide sequence: TGTGCCAGCAGCCCAGGTGATAACACCGGGGAGCTGTTTTTT. This sequence encodes CASSPGDNTGELFF.

The rearrangement links TRBV2 to TRBJ2-3; the D gene could be TRBD1 or TRBD2 (5 bases each). The V end was cut by 4 bases, the J end by 3 bases, with 11 bases between. Germline V lookup: CDR1 SNHLY, CDR2 FYNNEI. There are 14 residues in the CDR3. Written as DNA, the CDR3 is TGTGCCAGCAGTGTCGGGGCAGGGACAGATACGCAGTATTTT. It yields the protein CASSVGAGTDTQYF.

This clonotype was seen a few times. The chain links TRBV7-9 to TRBJ1-5; no definite D call. The CDR3 is made up of 17 amino acids. Between the trimmed V and J ends, which lost 0 bases and 0 bases, there was a span of 12 bases. In germline, CDR1 is SEHNR, CDR2 FQNEAQ (reference sequence). The CDR3 sequence: CASSLALWTDSNQPQHF. The CDR3 DNA sequence: TGTGCCAGCAGCTTAGCCCTTTGGACGGATAGCAATCAGCCCCAGCATTTT.

Regarding this clonotype: The CDR3 end shows no conserved phenylalanine or tryptophan, and so a read error is likely. The chain has TRBV5-1 and TRBJ1-1; D unclear. This CDR3 spans 13 amino acids. Trimming removed 4 bases from V and 1 base from J, with 8 bases in between. Germline CDR1 is SGHRS and CDR2 is YFSETQ. Written as DNA, the CDR3 is TGCGCCAGCAGCCCCCAACAGAACACTGAAGCTTTCTTG. Translating gives CASSPQQNTEAFL.

This clonotype was recorded at least ten times. The V call is TRBV6-5, the J call TRBJ1-1; D remains ambiguous. V was shortened by 2 bases and J by 1 base, with 5 bases between the two germline ends. This CDR3 spans 13 amino acids. CDR1 MNHEY and CDR2 SVGAGI come from the germline V gene. CDR3 protein: CASSYGQNTEAFF. In nucleotides, the CDR3 is TGTGCCAGCAGTTACGGTCAGAACACTGAAGCTTTCTTT.

J is TRBJ1-1 and V is TRBV2, with 7 bases aligning to TRBD1. V trimming: 6 bases; J trimming: 1 base; junction bases outside the gene matches: 5. This CDR3 is built from 14 residues. CDR1 is SNHLY, CDR2 FYNNEI, per germline. The CDR3 sequence: CASRGTATNTEAFF. DNA of the CDR3: TGTGCCAGCAGGGGGACAGCCACGAACACTGAAGCTTTCTTT.

In this sample, this clonotype turned up a few times. The chain recombines TRBV28 with TRBJ1-6, with D tentatively TRBD1 (5 bases). Trimming pared 2 bases from V and 7 bases from J, leaving 12 bases between. Germline V gene data show CDR1 as MDHEN and CDR2 as SYDVKM. The CDR3 has 15 amino acids. The DNA of the CDR3 is TGTGCCAGCAGTTTAATTCCGACAGTAAATTCACCCCTCCACTTT. Its translation is CASSLIPTVNSPLHF.

The chain links TRBV28 to TRBJ2-1; a weak D match, TRBD2 (5 bases). Per germline, CDR1 MDHEN and CDR2 SYDVKM. This CDR3 has 11 amino acids. Between the trimmed V and J ends, which lost 8 bases and 7 bases, there was a span of 9 bases. CDR3 sequence reads: CASQEGNEQFF. The DNA for the CDR3 is TGTGCCAGCCAAGAGGGTAATGAGCAGTTCTTC.

The V and J genes are TRBV7-2 and TRBJ1-4, with 8 nucleotides matching TRBD1. The germline CDR1 and CDR2 sequences are SGHTA and FQGNSA. The CDR3 is 14 residues long. With V trimmed by 8 bases and J by 2 bases, 4 bases remained unmatched. The CDR3 is CASGTGGTNEKLFF. CDR3 in DNA: TGTGCCAGCGGAACAGGGGGTACTAATGAAAAACTGTTTTTT.